The 17 T cell receptor beta chains in this list originate from one sample, sequenced in a study of long-term antiretroviral therapy in people with HIV. Assay version v3.0 of immunoSEQ was used, and it was run at survey level. Generated by immunoSEQ multiplex PCR, the TCRdb table keeps only in-frame clones and is missing some. This sample carries tens of thousands of clones, roughly 87% of them seen once, and the ten largest clones take approximately 0.93%. The starting material was unsorted PBMCs, obtained 2 years after starting antiretroviral therapy. The receptor set was obtained from a man aged 50 or older with HIV.

The chain has TRBV4-1 and TRBJ2-1; 11 bases align to TRBD2. The germline gives CDR1 MGHRA, CDR2 YSYEKL. The ends lost 6 bases at V and 3 bases at J; junction bases unmatched: 10. The CDR3 totals 17 residues. The CDR3 DNA is TGCGCCAGCAGGGTAGCGGGGGGGGCACATGGCTACAATGAGCAGTTCTTC. Translation gives CASRVAGGAHGYNEQFF.

V gene TRBV11-2 combines with J gene TRBJ1-1; weak D call: TRBD1 (5 bases). Trimming took 0 bases from V and 4 from J, leaving 9 bases between them. The CDR3 consists of 14 residues. Germline CDR1 is SGHAT and CDR2 is FQNNGV. The CDR3 nucleotides read TGTGCCAGCAGCTTAGACGGGGGTGCCACTGAAGCTTTCTTT. It translates to CASSLDGGATEAFF. The full variable domain, its missing parts supplied by reference TRBV11-2 and TRBJ1-1, is EAGVAQSPRYKIIEKRQSVAFWCNPISGHATLYWYQQILGQGPKLLIQFQNNGVVDDSQLPKDRFSAERLKGVDSTLKIQPAKLEDSAVYLCASSLDGGATEAFFGQGTRLTVV.

This chain uses TRBV28 with TRBJ1-1; D not certain. The CDR3 runs 15 residues. The ends were cut back, 2 bases at V and 0 bases at J, with 10 bases in the middle. Germline V gene sequence: CDR1 MDHEN, CDR2 SYDVKM. CDR3 in amino acids: CASSLGPRLNTEAFF. The CDR3, as DNA: TGTGCCAGCAGTTTAGGCCCCAGATTGAACACTGAAGCTTTCTTT.

Here the CDR3 DNA reads TGTGCCAGCAGTTTTTTGGACAGGGTTTTCAATGAGCAGTTCTTC. Translated, it gives CASSFLDRVFNEQFF. The gene calls are TRBV28 and TRBJ2-1; 8 nucleotides match TRBD1. Germline V gene sequence: CDR1 MDHEN, CDR2 SYDVKM. This CDR3 region has 15 residues. With 3 bases clipped from V and 6 bases from J, the junction kept 7 bases outside the gene matches.

The rearrangement uses TRBV28 and TRBJ2-5; 9 bases agree with TRBD2. The trim removed 5 bases at V and 3 bases at J, leaving 4 bases unmatched. Germline assignment: CDR1 MDHEN and CDR2 SYDVKM. There are 14 residues in the CDR3. This chain's CDR3 is CASSPRLAEETQYF. The DNA of the CDR3 is TGTGCCAGCAGTCCCAGACTAGCGGAAGAGACCCAGTACTTC.

J is TRBJ1-6 and V is TRBV5-5, with 10 bases matching TRBD1. This CDR3 contains 15 residues. Germline V lookup: CDR1 SGHKS, CDR2 YYEKEE (reference sequence). The J segment lost 2 bases and the V segment lost 6 bases, leaving 2 bases of the junction unmatched. The CDR3 sequence: CASTGQGAYNSPLHF. The DNA for the CDR3 is TGTGCCAGCACAGGACAGGGGGCCTATAATTCACCCCTCCACTTT.

This clone was counted a few times. This chain links TRBV10-3 with TRBJ2-7; maybe TRBD2 (6 bases). Germline V gene data show CDR1 as ENHRY and CDR2 as SYGVKD. The germline V and J ends were trimmed by 8 bases and 7 bases, with 12 bases remaining between them. CDR3 length: 11 amino acids. The CDR3 region is CAISAAGEQYF. CDR3 in DNA: TGTGCCATCTCAGCCGCGGGGGAGCAGTACTTC.

V usage is TRBV29-1 and J usage is TRBJ2-3; TRBD1 might be the D (6 bases). CDR1 and CDR2 (germline): SQVTM, ANQGSEA. Trimming pared 7 bases from V and 0 bases from J, leaving 11 bases between. The CDR3 covers 13 residues. In DNA, the CDR3 is TGCAGCGCAAAAACAGGGAGCACAGATACGCAGTATTTT. Its protein product is CSAKTGSTDTQYF.

The chain uses TRBV10-3 and TRBJ2-1, with D perhaps TRBD2 (5 bases). Germline CDR1 and CDR2: ENHRY and SYGVKD. The V gene lost 7 bases and the J gene lost 12 bases, with 19 bases spanning the gap. The CDR3 has 13 residues. In DNA, the CDR3 is TGTGCCATCACCGGAGGATATGGCGACGGGCAGTTCTTC. This gives the protein CAITGGYGDGQFF.

This sequence joins TRBV5-1 and TRBJ2-3; 10 bases agree with TRBD2. Germline CDR1 SGHRS, CDR2 YFSETQ. The CDR3 spans 14 residues. The V gene end was trimmed by 4 bases and the J gene end by 8 bases; junction bases not matched to a gene: 7. The CDR3 coding sequence is TGCGCCAGCAGCCCTGGACTAGCGGTCGGTACGCAGTATTTT. This codes for CASSPGLAVGTQYF.

V and J are TRBV11-3 and TRBJ2-1, with 8 bases lining up with TRBD2. The germline gives CDR1 SGHNT, CDR2 YENEEA. Trimming took 4 bases from V and 4 from J; bases not matched to a gene: 6. CDR3 length equals 15 residues. Here the CDR3 reads CASSSLAGPYNEQFF. The CDR3 nucleotides are TGTGCCAGCAGCTCCTTAGCGGGACCGTACAATGAGCAGTTCTTC.

The DNA for the CDR3 is TGTGCCAGTAGTATCTCAGGGGGAACCTACAATGAGCAGTTCTTC. Its protein is CASSISGGTYNEQFF. This chain links TRBV19 with TRBJ2-1; 7 nucleotides agree with TRBD1. V was pared by 3 bases and J by 2 bases, with 4 bases of the junction left unmatched. CDR3 size: 15 residues. Germline loops: CDR1 LNHDA, CDR2 SQIVND (reference sequence).

This chain links TRBV19 with TRBJ2-7; D uncertain. Trimming left V 0 bases short and J 0 bases short, with 6 bases between. Per germline, CDR1 LNHDA and CDR2 SQIVND (reference sequence). The CDR3 runs 14 residues. The CDR3 DNA is TGTGCCAGTAGTATAGAGGACGGCTCCTACGAGCAGTACTTC. Amino acids: CASSIEDGSYEQYF.

The rearrangement uses TRBV7-2 and TRBJ1-1, with D perhaps matching TRBD1 (5 bases). Germline V lookup: CDR1 SGHTA, CDR2 FQGNSA. Trimming shortened V by 5 bases and J by 0 bases, and 13 bases separated the two germline ends. The CDR3 sequence is 15 residues long. CDR3 amino acids: CASSRLGEMNTEAFF. CDR3 nucleotide sequence: TGTGCCAGCAGCAGGCTAGGGGAAATGAACACTGAAGCTTTCTTT.

The genes are TRBV19 and TRBJ2-1; 8 bases match TRBD2. CDR1 LNHDA and CDR2 SQIVND come from the germline V gene (reference sequence). The length of the CDR3 is 16 residues. Losses at the gene ends were 7 bases for V and 5 bases for J; bases not matched to a gene: 13. The CDR3 sequence: CASTPRGLGENNEQFF. The CDR3 bases are TGTGCCAGTACCCCCAGGGGACTAGGGGAGAACAATGAGCAGTTCTTC.

This clone appeared a few times. The chain carries TRBV7-6 and TRBJ2-7; 9 nucleotides agree with TRBD1. This CDR3 contains 14 residues. The trim removed 5 bases at V and 7 bases at J, leaving 9 bases unmatched. Germline V lookup: CDR1 SGHVS, CDR2 FNYEAQ. CDR3 DNA sequence: TGTGCCAGCAGCGCCGGGACAGGGCTCCTGGAGCAGTACTTC. This sequence encodes CASSAGTGLLEQYF.

The chain combines TRBV7-2 with TRBJ1-2; D unresolved. V was trimmed by 4 bases and J by 8 bases, leaving 23 bases between them. The CDR3 runs 16 residues. Germline lookup yields CDR1 SGHTA and CDR2 FQGNSA. Here the CDR3 DNA reads TGTGCCAGCAGCTCCCAGGTCCCGGATCTCCGACTAGGCTACACCTTC. This gives the protein CASSSQVPDLRLGYTF.